The next 18 T cell receptor beta chains were all read from a single sample in a study of technical replicates of blood from a few donors. The protocol was immunoSEQ multiplex PCR, while the TCRdb copy is restricted to in-frame clones and leaves out a portion. The data show about 94,000 clones, around 96% seen once. Material for sequencing was T cells isolated from PBMCs. The receptors were gathered from a human donor in good health.

This sequence joins TRBV29-1 and TRBJ2-1; 11 bases are a match to TRBD2. Germline CDR1 reads SQVTM; CDR2 reads ANQGSEA. The junction had 6 bases not matched to a gene; V was cut back by 2 bases and J by 0 bases. The length of the CDR3 is 17 residues. The CDR3 DNA follows: TGCAGCGTTGAATCTAGCGGGAGGCCCATCTCCTACAATGAGCAGTTCTTC. Its protein product is CSVESSGRPISYNEQFF.

The CDR3 loop is CASSSQGAGAEEQYF. Written as DNA, the CDR3 is TGTGCCAGCAGCTCCCAGGGTGCGGGAGCGGAAGAGCAGTACTTC. The chain is built from TRBV27 and TRBJ2-7; 7 bases agree with TRBD2. The CDR3 is 15 amino acids. Germline values: CDR1 MNHEY, CDR2 SMNVEV (reference sequence). The trim removed 6 bases at V and 7 bases at J, leaving 15 bases unmatched.

The chain recombines TRBV28 with TRBJ2-7, with D possibly matching TRBD1 (6 bases). Germline lookup yields CDR1 MDHEN and CDR2 SYDVKM. The CDR3 covers 14 residues. V shed 2 bases and J shed 7 bases, with 15 bases lying between them. This CDR3 is CASSLGNLGGEQYF. In DNA, the CDR3 is TGTGCCAGCAGTTTAGGGAATCTAGGGGGAGAGCAGTACTTC.

This clone was counted only a few times. The CDR3 DNA sequence: TGTGCCAGCAGCTTAGGGCTGGCGAACACTGAAGCTTTCTTT. Encoded protein: CASSLGLANTEAFF. The chain carries TRBV7-9 and TRBJ1-1; D is uncertain. Germline-derived CDR1 and CDR2 are SEHNR and FQNEAQ (reference sequence). The CDR3 totals 14 residues. Trimming stripped 1 base from V and 1 base from J, with 7 bases between.

The V and J genes are TRBV20-1 and TRBJ2-7; D not certain. Germline V gene sequence: CDR1 DFQATT, CDR2 SNEGSKA (reference sequence). The CDR3 loop spans 11 amino acids. V dropped 5 bases and J dropped 4 bases, with 9 bases sitting between them. The CDR3 protein is CSALFRYEQYF. The CDR3 coding sequence is TGCAGTGCTCTTTTCAGGTACGAGCAGTACTTC.

The chain carries TRBV27 and TRBJ1-2; TRBD1 matches at 7 bases. J lost 4 bases, V lost 4 bases, and 9 bases had no gene match. There are 15 residues in the CDR3. The germline V gene encodes CDR1 MNHEY and CDR2 SMNVEV (reference sequence). CDR3 bases: TGTGCCAGCAGTTCTGTACAGGGGAGTGTCTATGGCTACACCTTC. Translated, it gives CASSSVQGSVYGYTF.

V usage is TRBV28 and J usage is TRBJ2-1, with D hard to call. This CDR3 has 14 residues. V was clipped by 5 bases and J by 0 bases, with 8 bases between them. Germline values: CDR1 MDHEN, CDR2 SYDVKM. As DNA, the CDR3 is TGTGCCAGCAGTGTTAGGAGCTCCTACAATGAGCAGTTCTTC. This gives the protein CASSVRSSYNEQFF.

This rearrangement joins TRBV4-1 to TRBJ2-1; TRBD2 is a possible D gene (6 bases). Per germline, CDR1 MGHRA and CDR2 YSYEKL. V lost 4 bases and J 3 bases, leaving 16 bases between the germline ends. The CDR3 has 16 residues. Written as DNA, the CDR3 is TGCGCCAGCAGCCCCTTACCGGGACTTGTCTACAATGAGCAGTTCTTC. It is translated as CASSPLPGLVYNEQFF.

The chain couples TRBV7-2 to TRBJ1-5, with 10 bases that match TRBD1. Germline CDR1 reads SGHTA; CDR2 reads FQGNSA. CDR3 length equals 18 residues. The ends lost 5 bases at V and 0 bases at J; junction bases unmatched: 10. Written as DNA, the CDR3 is TGTGCCAGCAGCCCCTTGGACAGGGGGTTTTATAGCAATCAGCCCCAGCATTTT. It specifies CASSPLDRGFYSNQPQHF.

V usage is TRBV4-1 and J usage is TRBJ1-5; no firm D call. V was cut by 0 bases and J by 7 bases, with 7 bases left in between. Per the germline V gene, CDR1 is MGHRA and CDR2 is YSYEKL. The CDR3 spans 13 residues. For the CDR3, the DNA is TGCGCCAGCAGCCAAGAATTTCGGCAGCCCCAGCATTTT. Translation gives CASSQEFRQPQHF.

This rearrangement joins TRBV7-9 to TRBJ1-2; 9 bases are shared with TRBD1. V was clipped by 8 bases and J by 6 bases; unmatched bases: 13. The CDR3 is 15 residues long. Per germline, CDR1 SEHNR and CDR2 FQNEAQ (reference sequence). The CDR3 reads CASARSRDREDGYTF. CDR3 nucleotide sequence: TGTGCCAGCGCCCGTTCCCGGGACAGGGAGGATGGCTACACCTTC.

DNA of the CDR3: TGTGCCAGTAGTATAGGGAAAGGGGGCGAGAGCACTGAAGCTTTCTTT. Amino acid sequence: CASSIGKGGESTEAFF. The chain has TRBV19 and TRBJ1-1; TRBD1 matches at 7 bases. V was clipped by 1 base and J by 4 bases; unmatched bases: 9. The CDR3 is 16 amino acids. CDR1 is LNHDA and CDR2 is SQIVND in the germline V gene (reference sequence).

The J gene is TRBJ2-1, the V gene TRBV7-2; 8 bases are shared with TRBD2. This CDR3 spans 15 amino acids. The V segment lost 4 bases and the J segment 7 bases; nucleotides outside the gene matches: 9. The germline V gene encodes CDR1 SGHTA and CDR2 FQGNSA. The CDR3 protein is CASSSSGGVENEQFF. CDR3 coding DNA: TGTGCCAGCAGCTCCTCGGGAGGGGTGGAAAATGAGCAGTTCTTC.

The chain carries TRBV4-1 and TRBJ2-1; 8 bases fit TRBD2. J was trimmed by 7 bases and V by 6 bases; bases with no gene match: 5. This CDR3 comprises 13 residues. Germline CDR1 is MGHRA and CDR2 is YSYEKL. The CDR3, as DNA: TGCGCCAGCAGGCGGGGGGCGCAGAATGAGCAGTTCTTC. Translated, it gives CASRRGAQNEQFF.

V gene TRBV6-4 combines with J gene TRBJ2-4; 14 nucleotides align to TRBD2. The germline V gene has CDR1 MRHNA and CDR2 SNTAGT. The CDR3 extends over 16 amino acids. The J segment lost 9 bases and the V segment lost 2 bases, leaving 6 bases of the junction unmatched. The CDR3 DNA sequence: TGTGCCAGCAGTGACAGGACTAGCGGGAGGAGGTGCATTCAGTACTTC. This encodes CASSDRTSGRRCIQYF.

The chain carries TRBV7-8 and TRBJ2-1; 8 nucleotides align to TRBD1. J lost 12 bases, V lost 1 base, and 8 bases had no gene match. The germline CDR1 and CDR2 sequences are SGHVS and FQNEAQ. This CDR3 is 14 amino acids long. The chain's CDR3 is CASSLVDGGQGQFF. DNA for the CDR3: TGTGCCAGCAGCTTAGTTGACGGAGGACAGGGGCAGTTCTTC.

This chain links TRBV6-5 with TRBJ2-3; tentatively, D is TRBD2 (6 bases). Germline V lookup: CDR1 MNHEY, CDR2 SVGAGI. The CDR3 loop spans 15 amino acids. V was pared by 0 bases and J by 7 bases, with 14 bases between. CDR3 nucleotides: TGTGCCAGCAGTTACTCCGGGGGAGACATGTATACGCAGTATTTT. It yields the protein CASSYSGGDMYTQYF.

Only one count was recorded for this clone. This chain links TRBV27 with TRBJ2-2; D is unresolved. The CDR3 is made up of 13 amino acids. Between the trimmed V and J ends, which lost 1 base and 6 bases, there was a span of 6 bases. Per germline, CDR1 MNHEY and CDR2 SMNVEV (reference sequence). In DNA, the CDR3 is TGTGCCAGCAGTTTATTTCATTCCGGGGAGCTGTTTTTT. As protein: CASSLFHSGELFF.